This T cell receptor (beta chain) was obtained from a study of CD8 T cells in cerebrospinal fluid in Alzheimer's disease. Study observations and caveats: EBV-specific TCRs in cerebrospinal fluid reportedly do not establish a causal EBV–Alzheimer's link. In mild cognitive impairment or Alzheimer's disease, the biggest CSF clone made up more TCRs than in controls.

Regarding this clonotype: The antigen remains unidentified.

CSF cells underwent 10X single-cell V(D)J and 5' gene-expression profiling. TCRdb re-called the 10x single-cell sequencing reads and shows each CDR3 protein once, DNA omitted. This sample's clone table lists 1,500 to 2,000 distinct CDR3 sequences. Germline V gives CDR1 LNHDA, CDR2 SQIVND (reference sequence). The CDR3 has 14 residues. The receptor comes from a human donor in good health. J is TRBJ1-3 and V is TRBV19; no DNA is available, so the TRBD1 call from TCRdb remains unchecked. Sequencing was carried out using cerebrospinal fluid. The CDR3 sequence: CASSSRPTGNTIYF.